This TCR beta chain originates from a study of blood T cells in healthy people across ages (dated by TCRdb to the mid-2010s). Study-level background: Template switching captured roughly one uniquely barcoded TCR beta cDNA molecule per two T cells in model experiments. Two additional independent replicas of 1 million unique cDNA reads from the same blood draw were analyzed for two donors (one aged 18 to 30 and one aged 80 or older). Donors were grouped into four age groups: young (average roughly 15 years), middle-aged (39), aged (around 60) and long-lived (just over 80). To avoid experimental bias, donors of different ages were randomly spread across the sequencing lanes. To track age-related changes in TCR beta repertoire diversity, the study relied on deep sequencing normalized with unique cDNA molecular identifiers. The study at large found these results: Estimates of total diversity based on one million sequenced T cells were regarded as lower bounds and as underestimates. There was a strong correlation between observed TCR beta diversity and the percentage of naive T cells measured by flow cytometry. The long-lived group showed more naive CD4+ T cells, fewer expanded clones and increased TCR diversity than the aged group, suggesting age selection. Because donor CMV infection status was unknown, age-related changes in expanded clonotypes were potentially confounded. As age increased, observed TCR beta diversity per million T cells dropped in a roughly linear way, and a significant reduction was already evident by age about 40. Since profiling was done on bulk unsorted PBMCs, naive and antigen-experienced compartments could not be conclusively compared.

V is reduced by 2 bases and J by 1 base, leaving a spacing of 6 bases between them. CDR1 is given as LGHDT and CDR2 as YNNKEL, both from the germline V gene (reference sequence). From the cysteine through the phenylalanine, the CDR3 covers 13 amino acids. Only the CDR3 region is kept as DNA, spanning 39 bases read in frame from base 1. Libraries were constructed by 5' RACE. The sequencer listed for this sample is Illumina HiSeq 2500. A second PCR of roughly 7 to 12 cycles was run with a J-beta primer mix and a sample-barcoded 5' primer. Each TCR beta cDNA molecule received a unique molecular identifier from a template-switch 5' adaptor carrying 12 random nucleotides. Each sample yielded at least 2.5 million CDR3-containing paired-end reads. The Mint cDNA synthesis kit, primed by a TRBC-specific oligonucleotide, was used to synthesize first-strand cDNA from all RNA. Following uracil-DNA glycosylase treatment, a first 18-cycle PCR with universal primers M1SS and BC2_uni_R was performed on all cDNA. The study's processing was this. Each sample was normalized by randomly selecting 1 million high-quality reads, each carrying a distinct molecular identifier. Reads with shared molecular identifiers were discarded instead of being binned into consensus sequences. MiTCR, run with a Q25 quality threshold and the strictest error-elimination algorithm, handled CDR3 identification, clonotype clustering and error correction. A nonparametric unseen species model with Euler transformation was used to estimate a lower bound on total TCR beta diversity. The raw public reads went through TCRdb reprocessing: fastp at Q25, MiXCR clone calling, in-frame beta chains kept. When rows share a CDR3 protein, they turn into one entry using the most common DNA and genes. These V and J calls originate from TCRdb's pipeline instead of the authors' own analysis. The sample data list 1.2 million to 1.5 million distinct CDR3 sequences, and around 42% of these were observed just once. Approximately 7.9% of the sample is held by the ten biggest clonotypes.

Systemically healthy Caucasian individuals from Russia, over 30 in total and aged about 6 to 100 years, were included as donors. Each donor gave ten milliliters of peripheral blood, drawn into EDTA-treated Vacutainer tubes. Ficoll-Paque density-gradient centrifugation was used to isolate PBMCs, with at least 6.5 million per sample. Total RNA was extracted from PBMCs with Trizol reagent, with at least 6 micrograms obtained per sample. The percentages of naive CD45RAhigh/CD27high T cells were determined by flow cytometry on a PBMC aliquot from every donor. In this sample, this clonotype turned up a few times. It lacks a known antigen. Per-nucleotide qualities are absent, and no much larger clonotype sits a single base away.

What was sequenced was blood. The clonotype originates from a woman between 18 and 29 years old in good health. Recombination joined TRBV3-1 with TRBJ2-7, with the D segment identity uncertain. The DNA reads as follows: TGTGCCAGCAGCCAAAAAGGATCCTACGAGCAGTACTTC. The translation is CASSQKGSYEQYF.